Below, 29 T cell receptor beta chains from the same sample are listed, as sequenced in a study of cytomegalovirus exposure and HLA in healthy donors. The primer mix had 60 Vbeta and 13 Jbeta primers. The method was immunoSEQ multiplex PCR; TCRdb's version includes in-frame clones alone and lacks a portion of them. The sample consists of 170,000 or so clones, about 80% of them appearing once. The source material was PBMCs. The receptors shown here come from a man aged 25 to 45 in good health and CMV-seropositive.

V usage is TRBV6-1 and J usage is TRBJ1-3; D is possibly TRBD1 (6 bases). Germline V gene data show CDR1 as MNHNS and CDR2 as SASEGT. CDR3 size: 14 residues. Deletions cut 8 bases from V and 1 base from J, with 12 bases between. The CDR3 sequence: CASRGGSSGNTIYF. As DNA, the CDR3 is TGTGCCAGCCGGGGGGGCTCATCTGGAAACACCATATATTTT.

The chain links TRBV30 to TRBJ1-2; TRBD1 matches at 7 bases. Germline loops: CDR1 GTSNPN, CDR2 SVGIG (reference sequence). The CDR3 sequence is 19 residues long. V shed 2 bases and J 6 bases; nucleotides not matched to a gene: 24. The CDR3: CAWSPTQGGQKTPDDGYTF. In nucleotides, the CDR3 is TGTGCCTGGAGTCCTACCCAAGGGGGACAGAAGACCCCAGACGATGGCTACACCTTC.

The J gene is TRBJ1-6, the V gene TRBV5-6, with D hard to call. The V gene's germline CDR1 is SGHDT and CDR2 YYEEEE. V shed 1 base and J shed 10 bases, with 12 bases lying between them. The CDR3 runs 14 residues. CDR3 nucleotide sequence: TGTGCCAGCAGCTTGATGGGTGCGGAATCACCCCTCCACTTT. It is translated as CASSLMGAESPLHF.

The chain combines TRBV7-2 with TRBJ2-7; 7 bases agree with TRBD2. Germline loops: CDR1 SGHTA, CDR2 FQGNSA. The CDR3 runs to 15 residues. V trimming: 5 bases; J trimming: 5 bases; junction bases outside the gene matches: 12. This CDR3 reads CASSHYLGGGDEQYF. CDR3 nucleotides: TGTGCCAGCAGCCACTACCTGGGGGGGGGTGACGAGCAGTACTTC. Looking up the rest from reference TRBV7-2 and TRBJ2-7 gives the full variable domain: GAGVSQSPSNKVTEKGKDVELRCDPISGHTALYWYRQSLGQGLEFLIYFQGNSAPDKSGLPSDRFSAERTGGSVSTLTIQRTQQEDSAVYLCASSHYLGGGDEQYFGPGTRLTVT.

V gene TRBV7-2 combines with J gene TRBJ2-5, with 8 bases identical to TRBD2. The J segment lost 10 bases and the V segment lost 4 bases, leaving 17 bases of the junction unmatched. The CDR3 contains 16 residues. Germline V lookup: CDR1 SGHTA, CDR2 FQGNSA. DNA of the CDR3: TGTGCCAGCAGCTCGCCCCCAGGCGGGGGGACCTGGGTCCAGTACTTC. The encoded protein is CASSSPPGGGTWVQYF.

This clone was seen more than once but under ten times. The chain uses TRBV19 and TRBJ1-1; D possibly corresponds to TRBD1 (5 bases). Trimming removed 6 bases at V and 1 base at J, with 12 bases between. The CDR3 sequence is 14 residues long. CDR1 LNHDA and CDR2 SQIVND come from the germline V gene (reference sequence). CDR3 sequence reads: CASRPGHRNTEAFF. CDR3 nucleotides: TGTGCCAGTAGGCCCGGACACAGGAACACTGAAGCTTTCTTT.

This chain joins TRBV6-4 and TRBJ2-1, with 14 bases aligning to TRBD2. V gave up 5 bases and J gave up 8 bases; unmatched junction bases: 11. CDR3 length equals 17 residues. CDR1 and CDR2 (germline): MRHNA, SNTAGT. The CDR3, as DNA: TGTGCCAGCAGTCCGTACCGACTAGCGGGAGGGCCCTATGAGCAGTTCTTC. Translated, it gives CASSPYRLAGGPYEQFF.

Written as DNA, the CDR3 is TGTGCCAGCAGTTTACTCCGACTAGCGGGAGGGGATGAGCAGTTCTTC. Translation: CASSLLRLAGGDEQFF. The rearrangement uses TRBV27 and TRBJ2-1, with 14 bases lining up with TRBD2. With 2 bases clipped from V and 8 bases from J, the junction kept 5 bases outside the gene matches. The germline V gene encodes CDR1 MNHEY and CDR2 SMNVEV (reference sequence). The CDR3 spans 16 residues.

Worth noting for this clone: A read error may account for a junction end that differs from germline. This chain joins TRBV7-9 and TRBJ2-2; weak D call: TRBD2 (5 bases). This CDR3 spans 15 amino acids. CDR1 and CDR2 from the germline V gene are SEHNR and FQNEAQ (reference sequence). The CDR3 nucleotides are TGTTCCAGCAGCTTCGGAGGCGCTGTCACCGGGGAGCTGTTTTTT. This codes for CSSSFGGAVTGELFF.

J is TRBJ2-3 and V is TRBV19; 11 bases are a match to TRBD2. The germline V gene encodes CDR1 LNHDA and CDR2 SQIVND (reference sequence). The length of the CDR3 is 16 residues. V shed 3 bases, J shed 1 base, and the junction held 3 bases outside the gene matches. The CDR3 region has the DNA TGTGCCAGTAGTATGTTGGGACTAGCGGGCACAGATACGCAGTATTTT. Its protein product is CASSMLGLAGTDTQYF.

The genes are TRBV11-2 and TRBJ2-7, with D uncertain. The germline gives CDR1 SGHAT, CDR2 FQNNGV. The CDR3 consists of 14 residues. V was cut by 4 bases and J by 4 bases, with 14 bases left in between. The CDR3 sequence: CASSSITAAYEQYF. The CDR3 DNA reads as TGTGCCAGCAGCTCAATAACTGCTGCGTACGAGCAGTACTTC.

The rearrangement joins TRBV6-5 to TRBJ2-7, with a possible D match to TRBD1 (7 bases). The CDR3 contains 15 residues. Between the trimmed V and J ends, which lost 2 bases and 2 bases, there was a span of 13 bases. Germline CDR1 MNHEY, CDR2 SVGAGI. CDR3 DNA sequence: TGTGCCAGCAGTTACGCCAGGGGGGTCACCTACGAGCAGTACTTC. Protein product: CASSYARGVTYEQYF.

The chain employs TRBV7-9 and TRBJ2-7; tentatively, D is TRBD2 (5 bases). The germline V gene encodes CDR1 SEHNR and CDR2 FQNEAQ (reference sequence). CDR3 length: 15 amino acids. V was clipped by 4 bases and J by 4 bases, with 17 bases between them. The CDR3 DNA is TGTGCCAGCAGCTACCACGCAACACTAGATTACGAGCAGTACTTC. Translated: CASSYHATLDYEQYF.

This clone was detected a few times. The rearrangement joins TRBV10-2 to TRBJ2-7; a possible D gene is TRBD2 (5 bases). The CDR3 runs 19 residues. Trimming stripped 6 bases from V and 3 bases from J, with 30 bases between. Germline V gene data show CDR1 as WSHSY and CDR2 as SAAADI. The CDR3 reads CASSSLGRYVNGNYYEQYF. In DNA, the CDR3 is TGCGCCAGCAGCTCCCTCGGGCGGTACGTCAACGGGAACTACTACGAGCAGTACTTC.

This clone was recorded only once. CDR3 amino acids: CASRRENIQYF. The CDR3 region has the DNA TGTGCCAGCAGGCGCGAAAACATTCAGTACTTC. The gene calls are TRBV6-5 and TRBJ2-4; no clear D gene. Trimming took 6 bases from V and 5 from J, leaving 5 bases between them. From germline, CDR1 is MNHEY and CDR2 SVGAGI. This CDR3 has 11 residues.

This chain joins TRBV4-2 and TRBJ2-7; 7 bases match TRBD1. Losses at the gene ends were 0 bases for V and 3 bases for J; bases not matched to a gene: 8. The germline V gene has CDR1 LGHNA and CDR2 YNFKEQ. This CDR3 region has 16 residues. CDR3 DNA sequence: TGTGCCAGCAGCCAAGAGACCGGGACAGCTTTCTACGAGCAGTACTTC. It is translated as CASSQETGTAFYEQYF.

This chain uses TRBV20-1 with TRBJ1-2, with 7 bases lining up with TRBD1. V gave up 5 bases and J gave up 8 bases; unmatched junction bases: 5. The germline gives CDR1 DFQATT, CDR2 SNEGSKA (reference sequence). The CDR3 loop spans 11 amino acids. As DNA, the CDR3 is TGCAGTGCTGACAGGGCCGGCGGCTACACCTTC. Protein product: CSADRAGGYTF.

This rearrangement joins TRBV7-2 to TRBJ2-1, with TRBD1 matching 7 bases. This CDR3 contains 15 residues. Per the germline V gene, CDR1 is SGHTA and CDR2 is FQGNSA. V was clipped by 5 bases and J by 7 bases; unmatched bases: 11. CDR3 bases: TGTGCCAGCAGCCTAAGGGGGCGGACAGGTAATGAGCAGTTCTTC. Protein: CASSLRGRTGNEQFF.

The V call is TRBV5-6, the J call TRBJ2-7; 8 bases match TRBD2. Germline V lookup: CDR1 SGHDT, CDR2 YYEEEE. Trimming removed 4 bases from V and 3 bases from J; junction bases left unmatched: 9. This CDR3 is 15 amino acids long. Written as DNA, the CDR3 is TGTGCCAGCAGCGACGTTAGCGGGACGATCTACGAGCAGTACTTC. Translated: CASSDVSGTIYEQYF.

V and J are TRBV30 and TRBJ2-5; 9 bases align to TRBD2. The germline CDR1 and CDR2 sequences are GTSNPN and SVGIG (reference sequence). The junction had 15 bases not matched to a gene; V was cut back by 3 bases and J by 7 bases. The CDR3 loop spans 16 amino acids. CDR3 sequence reads: CAWSINFSGSGATQYF. In nucleotides, the CDR3 is TGTGCCTGGAGCATAAACTTTAGCGGGAGCGGAGCGACCCAGTACTTC.

The rearrangement uses TRBV6-5 and TRBJ2-5, with 7 bases matching TRBD2. V dropped 7 bases and J dropped 5; count of bases not matched to a gene: 13. The CDR3 loop spans 15 amino acids. Germline V gene lookup returns CDR1 MNHEY and CDR2 SVGAGI. The CDR3 DNA is TGTGCCAGCACCCAAACTGGCGGGGGTTCGGAGACCCAGTACTTC. Residues: CASTQTGGGSETQYF.

J is TRBJ2-5 and V is TRBV5-5; 7 positions match TRBD1. The ends lost 2 bases at V and 4 bases at J; junction bases unmatched: 5. Germline assignment: CDR1 SGHKS and CDR2 YYEKEE (reference sequence). The CDR3 covers 14 residues. CDR3 sequence: CASSFTGAGETQYF. The CDR3 coding sequence is TGTGCCAGCAGCTTCACAGGGGCGGGAGAGACCCAGTACTTC.

The chain employs TRBV27 and TRBJ1-1; TRBD1 matches 9 bases. CDR1 is MNHEY and CDR2 is SMNVEV in the germline V gene (reference sequence). V gave up 7 bases and J gave up 1 base; unmatched junction bases: 4. This CDR3 has 14 residues. The CDR3 protein is CASTTGQGNTEAFF. For the CDR3, the DNA is TGTGCCAGCACGACGGGACAGGGGAACACTGAAGCTTTCTTT.

The chain is built from TRBV2 and TRBJ2-2, with 9 bases fitting TRBD1. Trimming at V came to 11 bases and at J to 4 bases, leaving 8 bases not matched to a gene. Per germline, CDR1 SNHLY and CDR2 FYNNEI. CDR3 length equals 14 residues. The CDR3: CAGTGTGTTGELFF. In DNA form, the CDR3 reads TGTGCCGGAACCGGGACAGGGACCACCGGGGAGCTGTTTTTT.

The V and J genes are TRBV4-3 and TRBJ1-2; D is undetermined. Per germline, CDR1 LGHNA and CDR2 YSLEER. Between the trimmed V and J ends, which lost 4 bases and 2 bases, there was a span of 14 bases. This CDR3 region has 15 residues. CDR3 in amino acids: CASSPIHGENYGYTF. CDR3 in DNA: TGCGCCAGCAGCCCTATCCATGGAGAGAACTATGGCTACACCTTC.

The rearrangement joins TRBV5-1 to TRBJ1-4, with D tentatively TRBD1 (6 bases). V dropped 4 bases and J dropped 14 bases, with 18 bases sitting between them. CDR1 is SGHRS and CDR2 is YFSETQ in the germline V gene. This CDR3 has 13 amino acids. CDR3 in amino acids: CASSGQGSPNLFF. CDR3 sequence (DNA): TGCGCCAGCAGCGGGCAGGGGAGTCCGAACCTGTTTTTT. The variable domain in full, with the rest retrieved from reference TRBV5-1 and TRBJ1-4, is KAGVTQTPRYLIKTRGQQVTLSCSPISGHRSVSWYQQTPGQGLQFLFEYFSETQRNKGNFPGRFSGRQFSNSRSEMNVSTLELGDSALYLCASSGQGSPNLFFGSGTQLSVL.

This sequence joins TRBV27 and TRBJ2-1, with 12 bases that match TRBD2. The CDR3 totals 18 residues. Trimming cost V 3 bases and J 1 base; bases outside gene matches: 7. Germline values: CDR1 MNHEY, CDR2 SMNVEV (reference sequence). CDR3 in amino acids: CASSFLWTSGVSYNEQFF. The CDR3 DNA sequence: TGTGCCAGCAGTTTCTTATGGACTAGCGGGGTTTCCTACAATGAGCAGTTCTTC.

The chain recombines TRBV2 with TRBJ2-7; tentative D call: TRBD2 (5 bases). Trimming cost V 0 bases and J 7 bases, with 7 bases left between them. Germline V gives CDR1 SNHLY, CDR2 FYNNEI. The CDR3 totals 12 residues. This CDR3 reads CASSEARREQYF. The CDR3 coding sequence is TGTGCCAGCAGTGAAGCGCGGAGGGAGCAGTACTTC.

The chain links TRBV7-2 to TRBJ1-2; maybe TRBD1 (5 bases). This CDR3 has 16 residues. V lost 5 bases and J lost 0, with 16 bases in between. CDR1 and CDR2 from the germline V gene are SGHTA and FQGNSA. The CDR3 protein is CASSPIGQRANYGYTF. The DNA for the CDR3 is TGTGCCAGCAGCCCTATTGGACAAAGAGCTAACTATGGCTACACCTTC.